The text below deals with one TCR beta chain. Its antigen is not known. The data are from a study of cytomegalovirus exposure and HLA in healthy donors. Notes on the study in general: What a later analysis showed was that several of the most significant clusters appeared linked to common viral pathogens. Per a prior analysis, the majority of TCR beta V segments were productive roughly 87% or roughly 30% of the time. 150 to 200 TCR beta chains were listed as cytomegalovirus-associated.

The primer mix had 60 Vbeta and 13 Jbeta primers. As processed by the authors: As a later analysis found, there were approximately 80 million unique TCR beta chains, of which approximately 10 million were shared. Sequenced by immunoSEQ multiplex PCR; TCRdb stores in-frame clones only, minus some. That table furnishes V, J and clone size, whereas the DNA furnished D and trimming. This sample's table has approximately 210,000 clones. Specimen: PBMCs. The receptor comes from a woman in her 30s in good health and CMV-seropositive.

The CDR3 bases are TGTGCCAGCAGCGGTGACAGGGGTCATTCACCCCTCCACTTT. Translating gives CASSGDRGHSPLHF. The chain has TRBV5-6 and TRBJ1-6, with 8 positions matching TRBD1. Germline loops: CDR1 SGHDT, CDR2 YYEEEE. The J segment lost 8 bases and the V segment lost 4 bases, leaving 5 bases of the junction unmatched. There are 14 residues in the CDR3.